This T cell receptor (beta chain) is drawn from a study of regulatory T cells in long-lasting Graves disease. Whole-study context: Freshly diagnosed Graves' patients had used antithyroid drugs for under 3 months.

Time point of the sample: newly diagnosed GD, antithyroid drugs for less than 3 months. Extracted RNA from PBMCs served as the source of the TCR library. There are many counts of this clonotype. Its cognate antigen is unknown. Investigators prepared the TCR beta libraries by applying iRepertoire HTBI primers and Arm-PCR of CDR3 regions. TCRdb ran MiXCR on the multiplex PCR reads and lists one entry per CDR3 protein. The sample includes approximately 350,000 distinct CDR3 sequences, roughly 15% seen only once; the top ten take 20%. Findings and limits, study-wide: Comparison showed that persistent patients shared more public clonotypes (around 3,000) than new patients (about 970).

The trim removed 4 bases at V and 8 bases at J, leaving 5 bases unmatched. The CDR3 runs 14 residues. Another study also made use of these data, one on T cells in Graves' hyperthyroidism and ophthalmopathy. That paper adds: In patients aged 18 to 65, hyperthyroidism was newly diagnosed, with duration under 2 months. An initial round of RT-PCR targeting the TCR CDR3 relied on the HTBI primer set.

V gene TRBV12-3 or TRBV12-4 combines with J gene TRBJ1-1, with 12 bases matching TRBD1. The clonotype originates from a woman under 30 with Graves disease. Specimen: peripheral blood mononuclear cells (PBMCs), collected at new diagnosis, from a patient treated with antithyroid drugs. Here the CDR3 DNA reads TGTGCCAGCAGTTACCGGGACAGGGGGCGAGAAGCTTTCTTT. Translation gives CASSYRDRGREAFF.